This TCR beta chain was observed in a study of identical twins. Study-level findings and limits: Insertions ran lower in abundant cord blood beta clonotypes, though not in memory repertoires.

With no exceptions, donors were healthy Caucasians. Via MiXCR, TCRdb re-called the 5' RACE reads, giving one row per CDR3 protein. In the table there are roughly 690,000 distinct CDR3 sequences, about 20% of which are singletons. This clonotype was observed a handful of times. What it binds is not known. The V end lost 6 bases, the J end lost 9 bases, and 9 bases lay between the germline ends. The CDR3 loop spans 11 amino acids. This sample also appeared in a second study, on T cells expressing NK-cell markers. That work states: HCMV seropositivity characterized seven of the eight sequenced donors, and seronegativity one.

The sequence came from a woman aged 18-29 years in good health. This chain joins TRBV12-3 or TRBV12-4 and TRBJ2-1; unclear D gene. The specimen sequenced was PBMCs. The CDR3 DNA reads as TGTGCCAGCAGCTTTGGGTTTGAGCAGTTCTTC. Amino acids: CASSFGFEQFF.